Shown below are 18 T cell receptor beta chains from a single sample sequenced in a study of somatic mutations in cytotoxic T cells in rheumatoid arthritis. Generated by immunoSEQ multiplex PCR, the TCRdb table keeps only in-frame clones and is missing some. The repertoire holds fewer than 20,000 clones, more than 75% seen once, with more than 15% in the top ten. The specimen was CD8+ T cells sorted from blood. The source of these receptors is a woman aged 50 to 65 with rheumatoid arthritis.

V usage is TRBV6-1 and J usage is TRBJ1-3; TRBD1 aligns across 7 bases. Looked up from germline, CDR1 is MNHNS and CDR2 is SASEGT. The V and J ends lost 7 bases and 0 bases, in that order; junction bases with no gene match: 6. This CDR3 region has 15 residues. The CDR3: CASIRTGRSGNTIYF. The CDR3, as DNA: TGTGCCAGCATTAGGACAGGCCGCTCTGGAAACACCATATATTTT.

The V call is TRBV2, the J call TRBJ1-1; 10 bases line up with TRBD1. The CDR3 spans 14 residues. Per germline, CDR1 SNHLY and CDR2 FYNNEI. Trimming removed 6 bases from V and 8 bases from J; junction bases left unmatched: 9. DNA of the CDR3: TGTGCCAGCAGAACCGGGACAGGGGAGGTGGAAGCTTTCTTT. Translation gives CASRTGTGEVEAFF.

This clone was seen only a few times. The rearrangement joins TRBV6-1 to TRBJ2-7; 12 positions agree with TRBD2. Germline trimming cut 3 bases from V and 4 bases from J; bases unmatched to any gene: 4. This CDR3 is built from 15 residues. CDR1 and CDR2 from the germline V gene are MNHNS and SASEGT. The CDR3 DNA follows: TGTGCCAGCAGTGACGGACTAGCGGGGTGGTACGAGCAGTACTTC. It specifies CASSDGLAGWYEQYF.

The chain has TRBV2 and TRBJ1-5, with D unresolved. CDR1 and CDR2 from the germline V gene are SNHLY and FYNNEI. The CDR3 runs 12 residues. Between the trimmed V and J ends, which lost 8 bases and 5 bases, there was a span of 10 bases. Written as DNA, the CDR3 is TGTGCCAGCGGGGAGTCCCATCAGCCCCAGCATTTT. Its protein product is CASGESHQPQHF. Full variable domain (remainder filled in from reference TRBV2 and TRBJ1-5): EPEVTQTPSHQVTQMGQEVILRCVPISNHLYFYWYRQILGQKVEFLVSFYNNEISEKSEIFDDQFSVERPDGSNFTLKIRSTKLEDSAMYFCASGESHQPQHFGDGTRLSIL.

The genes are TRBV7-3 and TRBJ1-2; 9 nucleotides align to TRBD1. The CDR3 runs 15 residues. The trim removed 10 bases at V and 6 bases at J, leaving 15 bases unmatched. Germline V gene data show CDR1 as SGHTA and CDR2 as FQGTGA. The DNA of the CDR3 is TGTGCCACTCGGCCAATTGGGACAGGGCATGATGGCTACACCTTC. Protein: CATRPIGTGHDGYTF.

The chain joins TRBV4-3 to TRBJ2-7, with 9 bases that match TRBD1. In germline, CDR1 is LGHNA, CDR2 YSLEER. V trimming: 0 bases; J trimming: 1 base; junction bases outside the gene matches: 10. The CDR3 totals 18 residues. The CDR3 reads CASSQDPTGTGPSYEQYF. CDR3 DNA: TGCGCCAGCAGCCAAGACCCCACCGGGACAGGGCCGTCCTACGAGCAGTACTTC.

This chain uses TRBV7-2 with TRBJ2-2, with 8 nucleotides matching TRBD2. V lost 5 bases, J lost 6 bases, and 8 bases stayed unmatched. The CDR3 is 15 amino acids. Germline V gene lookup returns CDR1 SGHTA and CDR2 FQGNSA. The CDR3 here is CASSPPGGGAGELFF. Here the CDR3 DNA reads TGTGCCAGCAGCCCACCGGGAGGGGGGGCCGGGGAGCTGTTTTTT.

In DNA, the CDR3 is TGCGCCAGCAGTGAGGATACTAGCGGGAGGGCGGGGGAGCTGTTTTTT. As protein: CASSEDTSGRAGELFF. The chain has TRBV10-2 and TRBJ2-2; 13 bases match TRBD2. CDR1 WSHSY and CDR2 SAAADI come from the germline V gene. This CDR3 is 16 amino acids long. Trimming at V came to 2 bases and at J to 8 bases, leaving 5 bases not matched to a gene.

The CDR3 DNA sequence: TGTGCCACCCGGGACAGGACCACAGATACGCAGTATTTT. Its protein product is CATRDRTTDTQYF. The chain links TRBV27 to TRBJ2-3; 8 bases map to TRBD1. Germline trimming cut 10 bases from V and 2 bases from J; bases unmatched to any gene: 5. Germline CDR1 reads MNHEY; CDR2 reads SMNVEV (reference sequence). The CDR3 covers 13 residues.

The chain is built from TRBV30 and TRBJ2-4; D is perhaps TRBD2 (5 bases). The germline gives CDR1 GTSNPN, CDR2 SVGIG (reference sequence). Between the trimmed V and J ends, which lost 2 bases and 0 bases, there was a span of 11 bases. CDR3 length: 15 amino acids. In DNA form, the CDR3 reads TGTGCCTGGAGTCCCGGACTGATAGCCAAAAACATTCAGTACTTC. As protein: CAWSPGLIAKNIQYF.

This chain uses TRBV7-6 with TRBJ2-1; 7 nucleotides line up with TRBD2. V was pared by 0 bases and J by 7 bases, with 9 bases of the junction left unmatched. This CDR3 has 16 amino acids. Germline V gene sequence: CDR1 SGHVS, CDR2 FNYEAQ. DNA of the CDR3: TGTGCCAGCAGCTTAGCAGTCGCGGGAGTGGAAAATGAGCAGTTCTTC. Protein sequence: CASSLAVAGVENEQFF.

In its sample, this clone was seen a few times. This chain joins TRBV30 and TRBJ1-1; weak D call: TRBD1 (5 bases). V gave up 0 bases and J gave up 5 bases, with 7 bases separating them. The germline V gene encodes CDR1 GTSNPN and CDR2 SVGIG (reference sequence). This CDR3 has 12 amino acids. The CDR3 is CAWSVGVTEAFF. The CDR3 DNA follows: TGTGCCTGGAGTGTGGGGGTGACTGAAGCTTTCTTT.

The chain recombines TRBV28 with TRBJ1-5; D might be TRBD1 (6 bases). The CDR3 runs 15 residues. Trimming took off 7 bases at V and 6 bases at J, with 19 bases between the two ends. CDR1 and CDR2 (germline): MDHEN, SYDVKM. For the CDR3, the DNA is TGTGCCAGCACCCTAAGGGGGGGTTGGGGTCAGCCCCAGCATTTT. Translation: CASTLRGGWGQPQHF. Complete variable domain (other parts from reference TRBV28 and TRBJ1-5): DVKVTQSSRYLVKRTGEKVFLECVQDMDHENMFWYRQDPGLGLRLIYFSYDVKMKEKGDIPEGYSVSREKKERFSLILESASTNQTSMYLCASTLRGGWGQPQHFGDGTRLSIL.

CDR3 in amino acids: CASSDRLGQFSNQPQHF. CDR3 nucleotide sequence: TGCGCCAGCAGTGATCGCCTCGGACAATTTAGCAATCAGCCCCAGCATTTT. The chain combines TRBV10-2 with TRBJ1-5; D might be TRBD1 (5 bases). V was shortened by 3 bases and J by 0 bases, with 15 bases between the two germline ends. The CDR3 has 17 amino acids. The germline V gene has CDR1 WSHSY and CDR2 SAAADI.

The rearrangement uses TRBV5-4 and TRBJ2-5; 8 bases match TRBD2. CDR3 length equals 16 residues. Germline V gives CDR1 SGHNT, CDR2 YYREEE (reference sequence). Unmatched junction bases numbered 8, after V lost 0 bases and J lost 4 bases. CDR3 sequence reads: CASSLGAGAGGETQYF. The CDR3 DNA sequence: TGTGCCAGCAGCTTGGGTGCGGGGGCGGGGGGAGAGACCCAGTACTTC.

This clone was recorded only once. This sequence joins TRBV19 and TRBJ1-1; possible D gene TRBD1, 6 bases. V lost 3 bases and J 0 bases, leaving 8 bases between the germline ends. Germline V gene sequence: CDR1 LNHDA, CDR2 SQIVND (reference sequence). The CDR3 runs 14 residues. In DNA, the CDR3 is TGTGCCAGTAGTATTGGGGGGCTGAACACTGAAGCTTTCTTT. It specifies CASSIGGLNTEAFF.

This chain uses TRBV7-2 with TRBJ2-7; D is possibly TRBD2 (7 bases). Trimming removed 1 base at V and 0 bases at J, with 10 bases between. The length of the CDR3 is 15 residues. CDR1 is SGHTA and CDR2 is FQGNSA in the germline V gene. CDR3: CASSLVGGLSYEQYF. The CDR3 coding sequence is TGTGCCAGCAGCTTAGTGGGGGGGCTCTCCTACGAGCAGTACTTC. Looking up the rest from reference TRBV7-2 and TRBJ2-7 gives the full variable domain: GAGVSQSPSNKVTEKGKDVELRCDPISGHTALYWYRQSLGQGLEFLIYFQGNSAPDKSGLPSDRFSAERTGGSVSTLTIQRTQQEDSAVYLCASSLVGGLSYEQYFGPGTRLTVT.

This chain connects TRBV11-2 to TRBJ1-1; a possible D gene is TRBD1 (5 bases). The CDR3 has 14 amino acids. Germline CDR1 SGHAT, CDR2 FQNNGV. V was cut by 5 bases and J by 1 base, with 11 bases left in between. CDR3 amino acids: CASSQERGNTEAFF. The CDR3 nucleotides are TGTGCCAGCAGCCAAGAAAGGGGGAACACTGAAGCTTTCTTT.